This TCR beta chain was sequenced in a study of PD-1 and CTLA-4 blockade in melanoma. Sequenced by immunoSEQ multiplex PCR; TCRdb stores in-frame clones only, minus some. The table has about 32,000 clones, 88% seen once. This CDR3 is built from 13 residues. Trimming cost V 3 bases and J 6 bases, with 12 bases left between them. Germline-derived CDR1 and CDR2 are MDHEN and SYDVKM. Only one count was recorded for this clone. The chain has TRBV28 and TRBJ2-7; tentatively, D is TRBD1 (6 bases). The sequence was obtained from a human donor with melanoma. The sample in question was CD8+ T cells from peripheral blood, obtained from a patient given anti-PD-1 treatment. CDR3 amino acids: CASSFTGTSEQYF. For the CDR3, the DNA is TGTGCCAGCAGTTTCACAGGGACGAGCGAGCAGTACTTC.